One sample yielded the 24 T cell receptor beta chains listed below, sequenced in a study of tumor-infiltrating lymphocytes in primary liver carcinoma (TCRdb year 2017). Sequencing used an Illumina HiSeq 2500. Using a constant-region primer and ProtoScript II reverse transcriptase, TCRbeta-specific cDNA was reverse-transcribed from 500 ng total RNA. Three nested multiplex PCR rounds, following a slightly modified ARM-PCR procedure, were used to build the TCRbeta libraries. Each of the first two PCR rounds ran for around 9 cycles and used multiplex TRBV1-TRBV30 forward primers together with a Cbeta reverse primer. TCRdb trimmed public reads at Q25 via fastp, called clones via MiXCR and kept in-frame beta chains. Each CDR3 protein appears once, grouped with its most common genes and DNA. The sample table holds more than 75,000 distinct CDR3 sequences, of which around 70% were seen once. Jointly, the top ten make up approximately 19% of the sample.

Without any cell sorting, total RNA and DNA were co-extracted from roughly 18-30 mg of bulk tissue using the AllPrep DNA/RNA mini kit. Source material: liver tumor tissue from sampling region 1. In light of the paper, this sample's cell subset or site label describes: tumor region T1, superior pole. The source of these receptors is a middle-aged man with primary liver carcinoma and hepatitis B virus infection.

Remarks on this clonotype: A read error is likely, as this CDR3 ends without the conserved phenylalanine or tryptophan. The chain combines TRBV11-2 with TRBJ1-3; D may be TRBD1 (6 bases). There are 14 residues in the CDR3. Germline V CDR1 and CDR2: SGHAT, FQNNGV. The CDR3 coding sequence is TGTGCCAGCAACCCCTCGACAGGAGGAAACATCATATATCTT. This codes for CASNPSTGGNIIYL.

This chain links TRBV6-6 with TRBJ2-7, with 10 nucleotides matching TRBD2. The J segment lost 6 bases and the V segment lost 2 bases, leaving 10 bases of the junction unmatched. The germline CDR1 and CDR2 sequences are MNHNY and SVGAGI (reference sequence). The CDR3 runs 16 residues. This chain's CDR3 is CASSYSTPSGSSEQYF. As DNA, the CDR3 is TGTGCCAGCAGTTACAGTACGCCTAGCGGGAGCAGCGAGCAGTACTTC.

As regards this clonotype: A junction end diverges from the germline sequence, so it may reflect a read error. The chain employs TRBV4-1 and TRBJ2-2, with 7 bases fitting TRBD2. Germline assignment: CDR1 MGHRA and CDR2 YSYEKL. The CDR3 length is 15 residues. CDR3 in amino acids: CACSLAVDVTGELFF. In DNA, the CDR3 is TGCGCCTGCAGTCTAGCGGTAGATGTCACCGGGGAGCTATTTTTT.

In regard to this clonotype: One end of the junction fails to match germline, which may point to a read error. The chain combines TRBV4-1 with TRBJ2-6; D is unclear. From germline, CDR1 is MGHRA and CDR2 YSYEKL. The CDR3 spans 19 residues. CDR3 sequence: CTSCQMYSPNTVGANVLTF. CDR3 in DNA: TGCACCAGCTGCCAAATGTATTCACCGAACACGGTCGGGGCCAACGTCCTGACTTTC.

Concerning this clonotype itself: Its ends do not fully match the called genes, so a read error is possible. CDR3 bases: TGTGACAGCGGCGTAGGGGACCGCGAGCAGTACTTC. Its protein product is CDSGVGDREQYF. The genes are TRBV9 and TRBJ2-7, with D perhaps matching TRBD1 or TRBD2 (5 bases each). From germline, CDR1 is SGDLS and CDR2 YYNGEE. This CDR3 region has 12 residues.

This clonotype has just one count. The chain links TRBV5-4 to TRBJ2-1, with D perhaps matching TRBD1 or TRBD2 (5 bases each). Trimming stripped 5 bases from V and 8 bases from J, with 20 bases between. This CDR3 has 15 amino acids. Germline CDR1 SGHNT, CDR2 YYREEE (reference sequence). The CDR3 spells CASRRYRDAGHEQFF. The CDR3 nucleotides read TGTGCCAGCAGACGCTATCGGGACGCCGGGCATGAGCAGTTCTTC.

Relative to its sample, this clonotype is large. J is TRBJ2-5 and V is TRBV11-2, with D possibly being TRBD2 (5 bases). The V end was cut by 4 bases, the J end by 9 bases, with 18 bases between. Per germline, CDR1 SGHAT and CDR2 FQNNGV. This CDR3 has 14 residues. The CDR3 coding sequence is TGTGCCAGCAGCTCGACGGGGATATTATTGTCCCAGTACTTC. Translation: CASSSTGILLSQYF.

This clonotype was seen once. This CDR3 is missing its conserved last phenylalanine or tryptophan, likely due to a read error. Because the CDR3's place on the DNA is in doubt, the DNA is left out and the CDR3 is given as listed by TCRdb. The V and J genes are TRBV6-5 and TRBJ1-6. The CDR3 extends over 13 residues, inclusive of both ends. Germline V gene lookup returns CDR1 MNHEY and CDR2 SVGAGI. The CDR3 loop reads CVSREGLLLPLHL.

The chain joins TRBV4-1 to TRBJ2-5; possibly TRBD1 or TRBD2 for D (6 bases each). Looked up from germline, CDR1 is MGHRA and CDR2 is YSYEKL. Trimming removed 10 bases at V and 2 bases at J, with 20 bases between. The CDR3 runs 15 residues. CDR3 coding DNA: TGCGCCACTAGCCCGGAAGGGGGGAGGCAAGAGACCCAGTACTTC. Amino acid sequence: CATSPEGGRQETQYF.

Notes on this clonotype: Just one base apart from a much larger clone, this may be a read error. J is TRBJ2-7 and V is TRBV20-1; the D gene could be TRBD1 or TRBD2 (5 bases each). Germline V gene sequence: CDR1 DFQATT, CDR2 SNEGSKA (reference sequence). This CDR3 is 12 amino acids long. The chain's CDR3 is CCARGDGFEQYF. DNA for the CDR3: TGCTGTGCTAGAGGGGACGGGTTCGAGCAGTACTTC.

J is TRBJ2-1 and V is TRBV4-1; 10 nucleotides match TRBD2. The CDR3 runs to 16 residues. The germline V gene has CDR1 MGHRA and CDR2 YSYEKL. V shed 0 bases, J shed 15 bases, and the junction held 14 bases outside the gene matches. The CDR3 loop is CASSQDRLAGTQGPFF. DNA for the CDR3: TGCGCCAGCAGCCAAGATAGACTAGCGGGTACCCAAGGTCCGTTCTTC.

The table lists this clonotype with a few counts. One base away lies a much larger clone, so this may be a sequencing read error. The CDR3 sequence: CASSQPTGGTDTQYF. The CDR3 bases are TGTGCCAGCAGTCAACCGACAGGGGGCACAGATACGCAGTATTTT. The chain carries TRBV6-1 and TRBJ2-3; 8 nucleotides agree with TRBD1. The CDR3 spans 15 residues. J gave up 1 base and V 5 bases, and 5 bases lay outside the gene matches. The V gene's germline CDR1 is MNHNS and CDR2 SASEGT.

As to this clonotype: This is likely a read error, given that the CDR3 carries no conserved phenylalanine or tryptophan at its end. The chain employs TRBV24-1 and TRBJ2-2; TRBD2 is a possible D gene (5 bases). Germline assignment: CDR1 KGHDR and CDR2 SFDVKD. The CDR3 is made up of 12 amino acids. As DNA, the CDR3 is TGTGCCACCGGGGAGAACACCTGGGAGCTGTTTTCT. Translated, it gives CATGENTWELFS.

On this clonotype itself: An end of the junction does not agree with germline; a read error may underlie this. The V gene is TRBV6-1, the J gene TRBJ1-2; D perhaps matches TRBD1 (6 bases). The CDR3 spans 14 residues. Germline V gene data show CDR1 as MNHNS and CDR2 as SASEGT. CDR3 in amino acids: CPSTRGGSHYGYTF. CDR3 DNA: TGTCCCAGCACCCGAGGGGGTAGCCACTATGGCTACACCTTC.

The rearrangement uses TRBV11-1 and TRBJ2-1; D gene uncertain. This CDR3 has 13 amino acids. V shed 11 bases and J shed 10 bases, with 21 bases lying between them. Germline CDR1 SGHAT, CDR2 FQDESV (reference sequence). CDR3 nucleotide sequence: TGTGCCTGTAGCTTAGGCCGGGCAAAGGAGCAGTTCTTC. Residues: CACSLGRAKEQFF.

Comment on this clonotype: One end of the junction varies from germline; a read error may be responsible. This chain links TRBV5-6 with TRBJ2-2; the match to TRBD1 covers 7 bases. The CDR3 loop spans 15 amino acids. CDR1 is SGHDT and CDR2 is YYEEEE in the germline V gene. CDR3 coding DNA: TGCGCCAGCATCCGACAGGGCCAAATCACCGAGGAGCTGTTTTTT. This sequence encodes CASIRQGQITEELFF.

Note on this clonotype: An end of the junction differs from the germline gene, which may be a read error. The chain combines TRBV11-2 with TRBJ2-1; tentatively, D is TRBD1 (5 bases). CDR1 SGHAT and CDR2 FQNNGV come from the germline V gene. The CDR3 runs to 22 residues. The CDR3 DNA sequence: TGTGCCAGCAGCCTCTCCTACCAGGGTCCCGTGAAACAGGTTCGCCCCTACAATGAGCAGATCTTC. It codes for CASSLSYQGPVKQVRPYNEQIF.

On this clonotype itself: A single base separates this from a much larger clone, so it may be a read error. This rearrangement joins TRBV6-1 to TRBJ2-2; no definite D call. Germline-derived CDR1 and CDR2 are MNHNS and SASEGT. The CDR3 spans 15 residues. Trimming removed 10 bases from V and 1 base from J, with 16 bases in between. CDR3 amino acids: CANKKREGNTGELFF. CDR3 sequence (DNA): TGTGCCAACAAAAAAAGGGAAGGGAACACCGGGGAGCTGTTTTTT.

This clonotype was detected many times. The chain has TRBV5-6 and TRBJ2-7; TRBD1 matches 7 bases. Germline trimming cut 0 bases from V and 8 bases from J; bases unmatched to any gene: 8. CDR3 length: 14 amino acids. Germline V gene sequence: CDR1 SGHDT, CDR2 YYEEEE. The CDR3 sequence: CASSLDGTRGKQYF. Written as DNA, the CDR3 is TGTGCCAGCAGCTTGGACGGGACCAGGGGGAAGCAGTACTTC.

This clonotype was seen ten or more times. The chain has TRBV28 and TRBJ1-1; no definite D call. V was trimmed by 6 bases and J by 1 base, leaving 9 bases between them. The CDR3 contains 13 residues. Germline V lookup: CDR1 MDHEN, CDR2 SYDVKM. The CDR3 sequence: CASSLDWNTEAFF. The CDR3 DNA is TGTGCCAGCAGCCTCGACTGGAACACTGAAGCTTTCTTT.

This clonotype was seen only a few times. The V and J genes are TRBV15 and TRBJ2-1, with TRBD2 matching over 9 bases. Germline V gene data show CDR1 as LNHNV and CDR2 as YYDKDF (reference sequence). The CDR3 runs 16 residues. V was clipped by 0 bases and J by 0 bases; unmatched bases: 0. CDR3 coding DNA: TGTGCCACCAGCAGAGAAGCGGGAGGCTCCTACAATGAGCAGTTCTTC. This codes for CATSREAGGSYNEQFF.

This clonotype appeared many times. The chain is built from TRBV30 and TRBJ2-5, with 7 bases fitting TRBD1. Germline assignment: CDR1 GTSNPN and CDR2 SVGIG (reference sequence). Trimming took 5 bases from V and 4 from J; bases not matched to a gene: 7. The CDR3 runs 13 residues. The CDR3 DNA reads TGTGCCTGGTCAATAACAGGGGCAGAGACCCAGTACTTC. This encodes CAWSITGAETQYF.

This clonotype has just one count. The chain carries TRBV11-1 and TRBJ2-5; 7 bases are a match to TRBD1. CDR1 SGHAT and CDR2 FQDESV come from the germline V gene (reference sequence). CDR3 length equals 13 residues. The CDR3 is CPISQGQKETQYF. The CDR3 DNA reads TGTCCCATCAGCCAGGGACAGAAAGAGACCCAGTACTTC.

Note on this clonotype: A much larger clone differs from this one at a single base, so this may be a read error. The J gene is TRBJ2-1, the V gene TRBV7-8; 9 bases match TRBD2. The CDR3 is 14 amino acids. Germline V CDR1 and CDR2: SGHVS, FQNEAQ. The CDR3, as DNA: TGTGCCAGCAGCTCTCTAGCGGGAAGCAATGAGGAGTTCTTC. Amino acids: CASSSLAGSNEEFF.